This TCR beta chain was recorded in a study of T cells in Graves' hyperthyroidism and ophthalmopathy. The CDR3 sequence is 12 residues long. Germline V gene lookup returns CDR1 DFQATT and CDR2 SNEGSKA (reference sequence). V was cut by 5 bases and J by 6 bases, with 13 bases left in between. Amplification targeted TCR beta CDR3 regions from RNA transcripts. Primed by the HTBI set, a first-round RT-PCR was run on the TCR CDR3. TCRdb ran MiXCR on the multiplex PCR reads and lists one entry per CDR3 protein. The repertoire holds hundreds of thousands of distinct CDR3 sequences, with 46% as singletons. The origin of this receptor is a woman between 18 and 29 years old with Graves' hyperthyroidism. The sample taken for sequencing was peripheral blood or thyroid tissue (not recorded which). The genes are TRBV20-1 and TRBJ1-2, with D perhaps matching TRBD1 (6 bases). The CDR3 protein is CSAGQFLHGYTF. CDR3 in DNA: TGCAGTGCTGGACAGTTTCTCCATGGCTACACCTTC.